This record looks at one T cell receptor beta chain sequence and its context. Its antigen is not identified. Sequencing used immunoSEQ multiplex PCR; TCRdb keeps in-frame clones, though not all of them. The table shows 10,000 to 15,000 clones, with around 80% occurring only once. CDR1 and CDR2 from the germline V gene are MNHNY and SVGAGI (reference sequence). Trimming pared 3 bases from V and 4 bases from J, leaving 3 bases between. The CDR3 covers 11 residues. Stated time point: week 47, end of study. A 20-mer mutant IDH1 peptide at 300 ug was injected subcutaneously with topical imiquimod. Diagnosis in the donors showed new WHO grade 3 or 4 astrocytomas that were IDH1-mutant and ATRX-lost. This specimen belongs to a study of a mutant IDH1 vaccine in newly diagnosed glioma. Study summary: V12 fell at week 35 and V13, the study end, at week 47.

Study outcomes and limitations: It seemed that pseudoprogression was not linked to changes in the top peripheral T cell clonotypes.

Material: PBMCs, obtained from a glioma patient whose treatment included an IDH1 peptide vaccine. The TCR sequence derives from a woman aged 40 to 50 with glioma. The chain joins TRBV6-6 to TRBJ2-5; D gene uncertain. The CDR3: CASSYRETQYF. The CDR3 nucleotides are TGTGCCAGCAGTTATCGAGAGACCCAGTACTTC.